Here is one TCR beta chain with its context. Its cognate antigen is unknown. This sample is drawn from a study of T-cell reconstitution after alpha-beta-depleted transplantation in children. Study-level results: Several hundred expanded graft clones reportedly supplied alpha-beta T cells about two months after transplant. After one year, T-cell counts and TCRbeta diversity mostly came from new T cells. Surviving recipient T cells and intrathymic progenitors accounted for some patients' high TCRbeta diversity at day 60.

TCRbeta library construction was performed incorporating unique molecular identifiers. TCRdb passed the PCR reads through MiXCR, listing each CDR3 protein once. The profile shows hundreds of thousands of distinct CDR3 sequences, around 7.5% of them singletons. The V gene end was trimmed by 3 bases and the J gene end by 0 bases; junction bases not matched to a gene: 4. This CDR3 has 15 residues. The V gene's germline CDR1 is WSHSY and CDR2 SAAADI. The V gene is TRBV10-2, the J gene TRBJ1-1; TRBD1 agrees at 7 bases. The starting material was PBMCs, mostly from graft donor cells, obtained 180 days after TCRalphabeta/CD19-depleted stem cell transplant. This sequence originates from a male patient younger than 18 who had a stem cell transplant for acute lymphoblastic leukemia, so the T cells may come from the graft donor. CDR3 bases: TGCGCCAGCAGTGAAGAGGGGGCTATGAACACTGAAGCTTTCTTT. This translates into CASSEEGAMNTEAFF.